The clone carrying this T cell receptor (beta chain) has just one count. The protocol was immunoSEQ multiplex PCR, while the TCRdb copy is restricted to in-frame clones and leaves out a portion. The profile shows approximately 60,000 clones, around four fifths of them singletons. This CDR3 is built from 15 residues. Germline lookup yields CDR1 SGHNT and CDR2 YYREEE (reference sequence). V was shortened by 0 bases and J by 4 bases, with 13 bases between the two germline ends. The record originates from a study of OX40 agonist ivuxolimab in advanced cancers. Study as a whole: There were three patients with partial responses, one having hepatocellular carcinoma and two cutaneous melanoma.

The sequence was collected from an adult with an advanced solid tumor such as melanoma, head and neck, liver or kidney cancer. V and J are TRBV5-4 and TRBJ1-2, with a weak D call TRBD1 (6 bases). The source material was CD4+ or CD8+ T cells sorted from blood, sampled in a trial of the OX40 agonist ivuxolimab. CDR3: CASSLANRDIYGYTF. DNA for the CDR3: TGTGCCAGCAGCTTGGCCAATCGGGACATCTATGGCTACACCTTC.